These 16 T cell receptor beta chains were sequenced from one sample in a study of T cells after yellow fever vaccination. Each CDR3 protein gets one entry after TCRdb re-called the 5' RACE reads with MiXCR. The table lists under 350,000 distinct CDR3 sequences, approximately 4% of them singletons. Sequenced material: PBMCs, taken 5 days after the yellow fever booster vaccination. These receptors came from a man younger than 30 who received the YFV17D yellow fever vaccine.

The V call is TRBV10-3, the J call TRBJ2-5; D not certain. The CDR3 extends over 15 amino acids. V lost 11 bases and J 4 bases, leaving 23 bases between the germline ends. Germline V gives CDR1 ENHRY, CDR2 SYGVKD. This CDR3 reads CARQFKGPNGETQYF. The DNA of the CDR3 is TGTGCCCGCCAGTTCAAAGGGCCGAACGGAGAGACCCAGTACTTC.

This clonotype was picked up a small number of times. This CDR3 is CSAALRGGDNEQFF. Written as DNA, the CDR3 is TGCAGCGCCGCTTTGCGGGGGGGGGACAATGAGCAGTTCTTC. V gene TRBV29-1 combines with J gene TRBJ2-1; the match to TRBD2 covers 9 bases. Trimming took 7 bases from V and 5 from J; bases not matched to a gene: 9. CDR1 is SQVTM and CDR2 is ANQGSEA in the germline V gene. The CDR3 is 14 amino acids.

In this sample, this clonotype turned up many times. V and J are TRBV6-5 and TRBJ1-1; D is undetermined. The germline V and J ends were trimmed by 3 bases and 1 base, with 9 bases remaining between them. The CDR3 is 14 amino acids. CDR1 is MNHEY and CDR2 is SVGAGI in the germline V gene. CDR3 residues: CASSYSSENTEAFF. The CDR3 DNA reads TGTGCCAGCAGTTATAGTTCCGAGAACACTGAAGCTTTCTTT.

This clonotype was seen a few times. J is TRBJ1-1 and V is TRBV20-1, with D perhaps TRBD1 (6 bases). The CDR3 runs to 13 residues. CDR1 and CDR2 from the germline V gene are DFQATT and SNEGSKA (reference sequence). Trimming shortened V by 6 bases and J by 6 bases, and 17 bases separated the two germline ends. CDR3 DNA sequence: TGCAGTGCCGCGCCGGGGGCAAGGTCTGAAGCTTTCTTT. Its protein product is CSAAPGARSEAFF.

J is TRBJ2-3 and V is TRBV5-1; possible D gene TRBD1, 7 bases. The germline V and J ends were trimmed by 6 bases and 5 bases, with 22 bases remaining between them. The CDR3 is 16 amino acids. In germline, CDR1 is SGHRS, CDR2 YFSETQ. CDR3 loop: CASTQGRGAYGDTQYF. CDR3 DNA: TGCGCCAGCACCCAGGGCAGGGGGGCCTATGGAGATACGCAGTATTTT.

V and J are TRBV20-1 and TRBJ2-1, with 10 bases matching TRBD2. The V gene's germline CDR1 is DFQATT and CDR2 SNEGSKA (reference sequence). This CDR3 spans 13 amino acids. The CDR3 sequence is CGISSGGANEQFF. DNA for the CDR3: TGCGGCATATCGAGCGGGGGGGCAAATGAGCAGTTCTTC.

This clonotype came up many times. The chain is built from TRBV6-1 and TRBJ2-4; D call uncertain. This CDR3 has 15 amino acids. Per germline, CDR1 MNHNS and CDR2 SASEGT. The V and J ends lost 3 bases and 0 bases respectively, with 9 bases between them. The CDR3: CASSDFGSAKNIQYF. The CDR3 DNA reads TGTGCCAGCAGTGATTTTGGGTCAGCCAAAAACATTCAGTACTTC.

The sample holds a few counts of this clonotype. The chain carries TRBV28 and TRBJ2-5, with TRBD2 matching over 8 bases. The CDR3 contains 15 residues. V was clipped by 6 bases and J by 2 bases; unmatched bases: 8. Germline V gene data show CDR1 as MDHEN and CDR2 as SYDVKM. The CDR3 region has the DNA TGTGCCAGCAGCCCCGGGGGGGGCCTACAAGAGACCCAGTACTTC. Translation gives CASSPGGGLQETQYF.

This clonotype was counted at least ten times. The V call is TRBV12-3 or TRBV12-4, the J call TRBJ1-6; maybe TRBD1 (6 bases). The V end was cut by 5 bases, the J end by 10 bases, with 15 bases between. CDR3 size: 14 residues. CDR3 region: CASSPGAGRSPLHF. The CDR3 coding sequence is TGTGCCAGCAGTCCAGGGGCAGGGAGGTCACCCCTCCACTTT.

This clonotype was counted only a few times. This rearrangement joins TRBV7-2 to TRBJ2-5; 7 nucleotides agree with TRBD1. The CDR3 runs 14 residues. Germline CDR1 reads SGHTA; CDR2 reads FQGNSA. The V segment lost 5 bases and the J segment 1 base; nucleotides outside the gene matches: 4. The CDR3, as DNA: TGTGCCAGCAGCATAAACAGGGGCCAAGAGACCCAGTACTTC. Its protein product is CASSINRGQETQYF.

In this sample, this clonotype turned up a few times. This chain's CDR3 is CAISGTGSGANVLTF. CDR3 bases: TGTGCCATCAGCGGGACAGGTTCTGGGGCCAACGTCCTGACTTTC. The chain combines TRBV10-3 with TRBJ2-6, with TRBD1 identical over 8 bases. Germline CDR1 and CDR2: ENHRY and SYGVKD. Unmatched junction bases numbered 2, after V lost 6 bases and J lost 1 base. The length of the CDR3 is 15 residues.

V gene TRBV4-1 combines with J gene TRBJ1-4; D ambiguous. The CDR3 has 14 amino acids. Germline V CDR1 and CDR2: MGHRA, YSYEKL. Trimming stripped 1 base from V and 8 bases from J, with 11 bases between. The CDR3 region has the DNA TGCGCCAGCAGCCAAGTCGGGCAGGCCGAAAAACTGTTTTTT. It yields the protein CASSQVGQAEKLFF.

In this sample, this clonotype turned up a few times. The CDR3 DNA follows: TGCAGCGGGGTAGATAACACTGAAGCTTTCTTT. Amino acids: CSGVDNTEAFF. This rearrangement joins TRBV20-1 to TRBJ1-1; D not resolved. This CDR3 comprises 11 residues. CDR1 DFQATT and CDR2 SNEGSKA come from the germline V gene (reference sequence).

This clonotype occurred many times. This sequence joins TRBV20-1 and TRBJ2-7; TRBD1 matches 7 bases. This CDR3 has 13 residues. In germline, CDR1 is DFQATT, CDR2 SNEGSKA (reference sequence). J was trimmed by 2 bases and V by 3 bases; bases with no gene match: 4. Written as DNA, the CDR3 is TGCAGTGCTAGGGACAGGTTTACCTACGAGCAGTACTTC. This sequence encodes CSARDRFTYEQYF.

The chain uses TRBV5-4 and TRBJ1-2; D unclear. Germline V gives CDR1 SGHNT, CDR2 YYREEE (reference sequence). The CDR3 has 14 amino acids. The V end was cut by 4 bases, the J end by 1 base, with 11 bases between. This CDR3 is CASSRGGFNYGYTF. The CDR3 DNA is TGTGCCAGCAGCCGAGGCGGATTTAACTATGGCTACACCTTC.

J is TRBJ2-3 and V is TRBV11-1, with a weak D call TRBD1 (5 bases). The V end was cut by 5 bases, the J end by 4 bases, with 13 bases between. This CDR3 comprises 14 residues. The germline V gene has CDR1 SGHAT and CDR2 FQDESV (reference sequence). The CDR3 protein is CASSASTVSDTQYF. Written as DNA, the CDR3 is TGTGCCAGCAGCGCCTCGACAGTTTCAGATACGCAGTATTTT.